This T cell receptor beta chain was found in a study of cytomegalovirus exposure and HLA in healthy donors. Study-wide results and caveats: TCR sequences were mostly rare, though some public TCRs occurred in many donors.

In the PCR, 60 Vbeta and 13 Jbeta primers were used. Generated by immunoSEQ multiplex PCR, the TCRdb table keeps only in-frame clones and is missing some. The sample records more than 90,000 clones, 82% being singletons. Regarding donors, all were healthy bone marrow donors. CDR1 and CDR2 (germline): SNHLY, FYNNEI. The CDR3 has 12 residues. V lost 9 bases and J lost 6, with 14 bases in between. About this clone: Its antigen is still unknown.

The chain employs TRBV2 and TRBJ1-1; the D is unclear. The receptor comes from a man aged 50 to 60 in good health and CMV-seronegative. The specimen sequenced was PBMCs. DNA for the CDR3: TGTGCCAGTTTGGGAGTCACATCTGAAGCTTTCTTT. The encoded protein is CASLGVTSEAFF.